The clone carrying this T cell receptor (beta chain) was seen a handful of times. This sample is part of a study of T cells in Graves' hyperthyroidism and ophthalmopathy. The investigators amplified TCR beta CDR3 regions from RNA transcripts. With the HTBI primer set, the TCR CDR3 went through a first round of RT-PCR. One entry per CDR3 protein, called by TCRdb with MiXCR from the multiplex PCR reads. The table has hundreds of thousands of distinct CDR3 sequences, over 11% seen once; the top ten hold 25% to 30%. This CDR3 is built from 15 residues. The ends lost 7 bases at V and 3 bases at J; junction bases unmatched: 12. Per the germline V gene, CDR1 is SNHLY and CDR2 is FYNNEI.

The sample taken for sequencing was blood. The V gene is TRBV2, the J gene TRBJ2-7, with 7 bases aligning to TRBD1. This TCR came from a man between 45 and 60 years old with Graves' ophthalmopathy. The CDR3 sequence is CASKRIDRVLYEQYF. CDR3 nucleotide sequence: TGTGCCAGCAAGAGGATTGACAGGGTACTCTACGAGCAGTACTTC. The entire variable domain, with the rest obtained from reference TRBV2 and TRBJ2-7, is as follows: EPEVTQTPSHQVTQMGQEVILRCVPISNHLYFYWYRQILGQKVEFLVSFYNNEISEKSEIFDDQFSVERPDGSNFTLKIRSTKLEDSAMYFCASKRIDRVLYEQYFGPGTRLTVT.